The clone carrying this TCR beta chain came up many times. Its specificity is unknown. Diagnostic assessment was based on clinical symptoms, serum thyroxine and TRAb, thyroid ultrasound and orbital computed tomography. These data originate in a study of T cells in Graves' hyperthyroidism and ophthalmopathy. Study findings and constraints: Through a model of 13 V-J features, ophthalmopathy was separated from stable hyperthyroidism. Among clonotypes expanded in thyroid above 0.001, most were also found in blood.

V was clipped by 4 bases and J by 4 bases, with 17 bases between them. This CDR3 has 15 residues. In germline, CDR1 is SGHDT, CDR2 YYEEEE. TCR beta CDR3 regions were amplified from RNA. HTBI primers drove first-round RT-PCR of the TCR CDR3. TCRdb analysed the multiplex PCR reads with MiXCR anew, one entry per CDR3 protein. The table has 300,000 or so distinct CDR3 sequences, approximately 18% seen once; the top ten hold about 49%. Sequencing was performed on blood. The V gene is TRBV5-6, the J gene TRBJ2-5, with D maybe TRBD2 (5 bases). The source is a woman aged 50 to 65 with Graves' hyperthyroidism. The CDR3 DNA sequence: TGTGCCAGCAGCGGAGGCCATGAGCATCCAGAGACCCAGTACTTC. Residues: CASSGGHEHPETQYF.